These 14 T cell receptor beta chains were sequenced from one sample in a study of cytomegalovirus exposure and HLA in healthy donors. It was with 60 Vbeta and 13 Jbeta primers that the PCR ran. Only in-frame clones appear in the TCRdb table, and some are missing; sequencing was by immunoSEQ multiplex PCR. The table has 110,000 to 150,000 clones, roughly 80% seen once. The specimen sequenced was PBMCs. The source is a woman in her 50s in good health and CMV-seronegative.

A single count supports this clone. This chain uses TRBV18 with TRBJ1-5; tentative D call: TRBD1 (6 bases). The V gene lost 3 bases and the J gene lost 0 bases, with 12 bases spanning the gap. The CDR3 extends over 16 amino acids. From germline, CDR1 is KGHSH and CDR2 LQKENI. The CDR3: CASSPRQAISNQPQHF. The CDR3 coding sequence is TGTGCCAGCTCACCGCGACAGGCGATTAGCAATCAGCCCCAGCATTTT.

The V gene is TRBV29-1, the J gene TRBJ2-2, with D possibly TRBD1 on 5 matching bases. The CDR3 has 14 residues. Germline CDR1 is SQVTM and CDR2 is ANQGSEA. Trimming pared 3 bases from V and 3 bases from J, leaving 11 bases between. The CDR3: CSVDKGLDTGELFF. The CDR3 coding sequence is TGCAGCGTTGACAAGGGGTTGGACACCGGGGAGCTGTTTTTT.

The gene calls are TRBV5-4 and TRBJ2-2, with D unclear. Trimming removed 1 base at V and 1 base at J, with 2 bases between. This CDR3 is built from 13 residues. Germline V CDR1 and CDR2: SGHNT, YYREEE (reference sequence). This CDR3 is CASSLRNTGELFF. In DNA, the CDR3 is TGTGCCAGCAGCTTGCGGAACACCGGGGAGCTGTTTTTT. Supplemented by reference TRBV5-4 and TRBJ2-2, the full variable domain reads ETGVTQSPTHLIKTRGQQVTLRCSSQSGHNTVSWYQQALGQGPQFIFQYYREEENGRGNFPPRFSGLQFPNYSSELNVNALELDDSALYLCASSLRNTGELFFGEGSRLTVL.

V is TRBV2 and J is TRBJ1-2; tentative D call: TRBD1 (5 bases). V lost 4 bases, J lost 8 bases, and 17 bases lay in between. This CDR3 comprises 14 residues. Germline V gives CDR1 SNHLY, CDR2 FYNNEI. The CDR3 is CASSGPRPGVGYTF. The CDR3 region has the DNA TGTGCCAGCAGTGGACCGCGCCCGGGGGTAGGCTACACCTTC.

V is TRBV2 and J is TRBJ1-1, with a tentative D call TRBD1 (6 bases). The CDR3 loop spans 15 amino acids. Trimming removed 1 base at V and 6 bases at J, with 15 bases between. Per germline, CDR1 SNHLY and CDR2 FYNNEI. The DNA of the CDR3 is TGTGCCAGCAGTGAAGAGTATCCGGGGGGCGCTGAAGCTTTCTTT. Translated: CASSEEYPGGAEAFF. Full variable domain (remainder filled in from reference TRBV2 and TRBJ1-1): EPEVTQTPSHQVTQMGQEVILRCVPISNHLYFYWYRQILGQKVEFLVSFYNNEISEKSEIFDDQFSVERPDGSNFTLKIRSTKLEDSAMYFCASSEEYPGGAEAFFGQGTRLTVV.

This chain links TRBV6-7 with TRBJ1-2; TRBD1 aligns across 9 bases. TRBV6-7 is an open reading frame, and its role is uncertain. With V trimmed by 5 bases and J by 4 bases, 5 bases remained unmatched. The CDR3 is made up of 14 amino acids. CDR3 nucleotides: TGTGCCAGCAGTATTACAGGGGGCTGCTATGGCTACACCTTC. Translating gives CASSITGGCYGYTF.

In this sample, this clone turned up a few times. This chain uses TRBV2 with TRBJ1-4; 9 bases align to TRBD1. Trimming cost V 8 bases and J 2 bases; bases outside gene matches: 15. Germline lookup yields CDR1 SNHLY and CDR2 FYNNEI. There are 18 residues in the CDR3. The CDR3 is CASGLDRGFLETNEKLFF. For the CDR3, the DNA is TGTGCCAGCGGATTGGACAGGGGTTTTCTGGAGACTAATGAAAAACTGTTTTTT.

The chain employs TRBV11-3 and TRBJ1-4, with 7 bases that match TRBD1. There are 17 residues in the CDR3. Trimming removed 7 bases from V and 5 bases from J; junction bases left unmatched: 16. The germline V gene has CDR1 SGHNT and CDR2 YENEEA. The CDR3 sequence: CASIFEPGDSENEKLFF. The CDR3 coding sequence is TGTGCCAGCATTTTTGAGCCTGGGGACAGTGAAAATGAAAAACTGTTTTTT.

This rearrangement joins TRBV27 to TRBJ2-2, with D maybe TRBD2 (5 bases). Germline CDR1 MNHEY, CDR2 SMNVEV (reference sequence). CDR3 size: 13 residues. Deletions cut 9 bases from V and 2 bases from J, with 10 bases between. The CDR3 region has the DNA TGTGCCAGTGGAGGAGGTAACACCGGGGAGCTGTTTTTT. This codes for CASGGGNTGELFF.

This clone was detected only a few times. The DNA for the CDR3 is TGTGCCAGCAGTTTGGGGCGGGGCTCGAGGGGTTCCTACGAGCAGTACTTC. Amino acids: CASSLGRGSRGSYEQYF. J is TRBJ2-7 and V is TRBV28, with D possibly being TRBD2 (6 bases). The CDR3 consists of 17 residues. Trimming pared 3 bases from V and 1 base from J, leaving 19 bases between. The germline CDR1 and CDR2 sequences are MDHEN and SYDVKM.

V usage is TRBV6-5 and J usage is TRBJ2-3; 9 positions agree with TRBD1. The CDR3 contains 16 residues. In germline, CDR1 is MNHEY, CDR2 SVGAGI. The junction had 5 bases not matched to a gene; V was cut back by 2 bases and J by 2 bases. As DNA, the CDR3 is TGTGCCAGCAGTTACCTCGGGACAGGGAACACAGATACGCAGTATTTT. It yields the protein CASSYLGTGNTDTQYF.

The J gene is TRBJ1-1, the V gene TRBV6-5; D not resolved. Trimming left V 8 bases short and J 1 base short, with 11 bases between. CDR3 length: 13 residues. Per the germline V gene, CDR1 is MNHEY and CDR2 is SVGAGI. Here the CDR3 DNA reads TGTGCCAGCGAGAAGTCCGGGAACACTGAAGCTTTCTTT. Amino acid sequence: CASEKSGNTEAFF.

The V gene is TRBV5-1, the J gene TRBJ2-1; 8 nucleotides line up with TRBD2. The germline V gene encodes CDR1 SGHRS and CDR2 YFSETQ. After removal of 2 bases from V and 12 bases from J, the junction contained 7 bases not matched to a gene. The CDR3 totals 13 residues. CDR3 sequence reads: CASSFGLAHWQFF. The CDR3 coding sequence is TGCGCCAGCAGCTTTGGACTAGCACATTGGCAGTTCTTC.

The chain employs TRBV5-6 and TRBJ1-6; D call uncertain. Germline V gives CDR1 SGHDT, CDR2 YYEEEE. This CDR3 is 14 amino acids long. Trimming pared 4 bases from V and 9 bases from J, leaving 14 bases between. CDR3 residues: CASSQELVASPLHF. DNA of the CDR3: TGTGCCAGCAGCCAAGAGCTTGTCGCTTCACCCCTCCACTTT.